This record covers a single T cell receptor beta chain. Its binding antigen is unknown. For each CD8+ T cell subset, flow sorting was done in triplicate, and roughly 330,000 cells per subset went directly into RLT lysis buffer. To keep memory contaminants out, a stringent definition of naive CD8+ T cells was applied: CD45RO-CCR7+CD27+CD95-. Using standard density gradient centrifugation, peripheral blood mononuclear cells were isolated from buffy coats. A FACSAria III was used to flow-sort naive CD8+ T cells into CXCR3-negative and CXCR3-positive populations. Total RNA was extracted from sorted cells with an RNeasy Mini Kit. The record originates from a study of CXCR3-negative and CXCR3-positive naive CD8 T cells (dated by TCRdb to between 2018 and 2021). About the investigation overall: In total, about 135 million TRB reads were obtained, corresponding to roughly 1.5 +/- 0.3 million reads per library. Diversity and physicochemical repertoire analyses covered eleven to twelve donors pooled from two independent experiments. Naive subsets from several donors and memory cells from 3 donors were included in the TRBV-TRBJ cluster analysis.

Looking up the germline V gene yields CDR1 MDHEN and CDR2 SYDVKM. The CDR3 goes from the cysteine to the phenylalanine over 14 residues. DNA was not recorded. For sequencing, a NextSeq 550 was employed. The Human TCR Profiling Kit (MiLaboratory) was used to prepare UMI-labeled 5' RACE TRB cDNA libraries. cDNA synthesis used the entire amount of extracted RNA, and PCR amplification then used the entire amount of cDNA produced. Libraries were prepared in parallel using an identical number of PCR cycles. The authors' analysis ran thus. With a minimum of two reads required per UMI, MIGEC and MiXCR pulled out about 52,000 +/- 9,100 unique UMI-labeled TRB cDNA molecules from each library. An average of about 40,000 +/- 10,000 functional in-frame TRB CDR3 nucleotide clonotypes without stop codons was found per library. Diversity metrics, including normalized Shannon-Wiener and Chao1, were computed in VDJtools after downsampling to 5000 UMI-labeled TRB molecules per sample. VDJtools was used to calculate clonotype-size-weighted physicochemical properties of the central five CDR3 residues, namely interaction energy, strength, volume and Kidera factor 4. Each CDR3 protein sequence appears as one entry after TCRdb reprocessed the reads, and no DNA is included. TCRdb, not the original authors, processed these V and J calls. The sample table includes about 120,000 distinct CDR3 sequences. The ten largest clonotypes hold 0.29% of the sample.

On the study overall, not on this receptor specifically: Freshly isolated PBMCs were used for most assays because CXCR3 expression partially decreased after cryopreservation. Surface CD5, linked to self-reactivity in mice, was comparable between naive subsets; TCR interaction strength was therefore also inferred from TRB CDR3 physicochemical properties. Comparably high repertoire diversity was found in both naive subsets, whereas much lower repertoire diversity was found in memory CD8+ T cells. Within the same donor, TRBV-TRBJ usage looked similar between naive CXCR3-negative and CXCR3-positive cells, but memory cells had distinct patterns. Compared with CXCR3-negative naive cells, CXCR3-positive naive cells had TRB CDR3s with higher hydrophobicity (lower Kidera factor 4), lower energy, and higher strength and volume indices.

The sequence derives from a human donor in good health. Some clones in this sample may be carry-over from other donors' samples. This sequence uses TRBV28 and TRBJ1-2; with no DNA, the TCRdb D assignment of TRBD1 cannot be verified. Material for sequencing was naive CXCR3- CD8+ T cells from blood. Taken with the paper, the label for cell subset or site translates to: CD45RO-CCR7+CD27+CD95- naive CD8+ T cells lacking CXCR3 (TNR3-). The CDR3 loop reads CASSPATGPYGYTF.